The sequence of this TCR beta chain was determined in a study of blood T cell repertoires in COVID-19 (dated by TCRdb to the early 2020s). At the level of the whole study: Samples from collaborators originated in the United States, Italy and Spain and spanned both the acute and convalescent phases of COVID-19. Deeply sampled blood TCRbeta repertoires from subjects exposed to, actively infected with, or recovered from COVID-19 were included in the dataset. A freely available public database, intended as a resource for researchers studying the immune response to SARS-CoV-2, is where the repertoires were released. Where available, HLA class I and class II types were taken from metadata supplied by the sample provider and were not determined by assay-based typing. The prospective study material was composed of cDNA or gDNA derived from T cells, B-cell-depleted T cells, or PBMCs. Nearly every sample came with metadata listing a de-identified subject ID, COVID-19 status, age in years and sex. Samples were obtained from the ongoing ImmuneRACE study (first 160 participants) and from over a thousand subjects provided by 6 global collaborators.

The investigation overall reported the following: The quantity of clinical and demographic metadata differed by source and by participant and was supplied without curation.

Whole blood was collected in K2EDTA tubes by collaborating institutions according to the institutions' own protocols. For TCRbeta analysis, collaborators shipped samples in one of three forms: frozen whole blood, isolated PBMCs, or DNA extracted from either of those sample types. Taken from cysteine to phenylalanine, the CDR3 has 15 residues. The retained sequence is limited to the CDR3, 45 bases, with the frame set at the first base. TCRbeta CDR3 regions were amplified from genomic DNA using the immunoSEQ Assay, a bias-controlled multiplex PCR. As for the original processing: Nucleated cell counts per sample were estimated from amplification of reference gene primers within the assay. To quantify the absolute abundance of each unique TCRbeta CDR3 rearrangement, sequence reads were collapsed and filtered. Productive Simpson clonality was computed per sample as the square root of Simpson's diversity index over productive rearrangements. The immuneACCESS repertoire file appears here via TCRdb, limited to in-frame rearrangements. These files lack a portion of the clones; in checked studies, under half of the deficit traces to unresolved V genes, and the cause of the others is not known. D and trimming were read from the DNA, whereas the V and J calls and clone size are those reported in that table. The sample data list 140,000 or so clones, and approximately 73% of these were observed just once. The top ten clonotypes cover 4% to 4.5% of the sample.

Compared with the rest of its sample, this clone is medium-sized (0.01 to 0.1%). It lacks a known antigen. Nothing much larger sits one base from this clone, and base qualities are not available. What was sequenced was peripheral blood. This sequence originates from a man aged 60-69 years with acute or convalescent COVID-19. Recombination connected TRBV21-1 to TRBJ1-2. TRBV21-1 counts as a pseudogene. Read as DNA, the sequence is TGTGCCAGCAGCTCGACTCCCGAGGCCAACTATGGCTACACCTTC. The resulting protein is CASSSTPEANYGYTF.